This T cell receptor beta chain derives from a study of CD8 T cells in Susac syndrome. Deletions cut 8 bases from V and 7 bases from J, with 23 bases between. CDR1 and CDR2 from the germline V gene are PRHDT and FYEKMQ (reference sequence). The CDR3 runs 15 residues. RNA amounts of about 0.5 to 1 ug underwent reverse transcription with random hexamers. Each CDR3 protein is one row after TCRdb ran MiXCR on the immunoSEQ multiplex PCR reads. The repertoire consists of some 97,000 distinct CDR3 sequences, with 95% occurring once and the leading ten covering 0.3%. Sequenced material: CD8+ T cells from PBMCs. J is TRBJ1-1 and V is TRBV13, with D perhaps matching TRBD1 (5 bases). This clonotype was sampled from a human donor with Susac syndrome. CDR3 sequence: CASQRIDRSTLEAFF. The CDR3 DNA reads as TGTGCCAGCCAGAGGATCGACAGAAGCACACTTGAAGCTTTCTTT.